The next 19 T cell receptor beta chains were all read from a single sample in a study of beta chain features in type 1 diabetes. Expressed TCRB transcripts were sequenced after all isolated RNA was converted to cDNA. Sequencing was performed with immunoSEQ multiplex PCR; in TCRdb, only in-frame clones are kept and a portion is missing. The sample has roughly 380,000 clones, 15% to 20% seen once; the top ten hold 0.035% to 0.05%. The sequencing input was naive CD4+ T cells from blood. These receptors were taken from a woman aged 18-29 years in good health.

The chain joins TRBV6-5 to TRBJ2-5; D might be TRBD2 (5 bases). CDR3 size: 12 residues. Trimming pared 7 bases from V and 5 bases from J, leaving 11 bases between. Per the germline V gene, CDR1 is MNHEY and CDR2 is SVGAGI. DNA of the CDR3: TGTGCCAGCACCGCGGCGGGCGAGACCCAGTACTTC. It is translated as CASTAAGETQYF.

The chain links TRBV29-1 to TRBJ2-7, with D possibly matching TRBD1 (6 bases). CDR3 length: 16 residues. Germline loops: CDR1 SQVTM, CDR2 ANQGSEA. V was trimmed by 4 bases and J by 0 bases, leaving 19 bases between them. CDR3 nucleotide sequence: TGCAGCGTTGCGCCCTCCAGGGGATTTCCCTCCTACGAGCAGTACTTC. Translation gives CSVAPSRGFPSYEQYF.

This clone was counted between two and nine times. The V gene is TRBV19, the J gene TRBJ1-5, with 8 positions matching TRBD1. J gave up 6 bases and V 7 bases, and 5 bases lay outside the gene matches. Germline V gene data show CDR1 as LNHDA and CDR2 as SQIVND (reference sequence). The CDR3 covers 13 residues. This CDR3 reads CASTDRAVQPQHF. The CDR3 nucleotides read TGTGCCAGTACGGACAGGGCGGTTCAGCCCCAGCATTTT.

Only a few counts were recorded for this clone. The chain couples TRBV9 to TRBJ1-1, with D hard to call. V was clipped by 4 bases and J by 7 bases, with 14 bases between them. Germline values: CDR1 SGDLS, CDR2 YYNGEE. The CDR3 spans 13 residues. Here the CDR3 reads CASSPFSGVEAFF. DNA for the CDR3: TGTGCCAGCAGCCCCTTCTCCGGGGTTGAAGCTTTCTTT.

For this clone: This specimen includes other DNA sequences encoding the same CDR3. The chain recombines TRBV7-2 with TRBJ2-7; maybe TRBD2 (6 bases). With 1 base removed from V and 2 bases from J, the gap between germline ends came to 9 bases. The CDR3 totals 14 residues. The germline V gene encodes CDR1 SGHTA and CDR2 FQGNSA. CDR3 residues: CASSLGGGTYEQYF. The DNA of the CDR3 is TGTGCCAGCAGCTTAGGAGGCGGGACCTACGAGCAGTACTTC.

The chain employs TRBV5-1 and TRBJ2-1; maybe TRBD2 (6 bases). V dropped 4 bases and J dropped 9 bases, with 20 bases sitting between them. CDR1 is SGHRS and CDR2 is YFSETQ in the germline V gene. The CDR3 length is 15 residues. The CDR3 nucleotides read TGCGCCAGCAGCGGAGGAGGGACTTCAGGGTCTGAGCAGTTCTTC. This sequence encodes CASSGGGTSGSEQFF.

This clone was found a few times. This chain uses TRBV6-5 with TRBJ1-1; D is possibly TRBD1 (5 bases). Germline V gene lookup returns CDR1 MNHEY and CDR2 SVGAGI. The CDR3 has 13 amino acids. Trimming stripped 0 bases from V and 11 bases from J, with 13 bases between. This CDR3 is CASSYSNRNRAFF. CDR3 coding DNA: TGTGCCAGCAGTTACTCGAATCGAAACAGGGCTTTCTTT.

The chain combines TRBV4-3 with TRBJ2-2; 9 nucleotides agree with TRBD1. CDR3 length equals 16 residues. The ends lost 4 bases at V and 4 bases at J; junction bases unmatched: 7. In germline, CDR1 is LGHNA, CDR2 YSLEER. The chain's CDR3 is CASSRASTGGTGELFF. The DNA of the CDR3 is TGCGCCAGCAGCCGAGCCTCGACAGGGGGCACCGGGGAGCTGTTTTTT.

The chain employs TRBV18 and TRBJ1-5, with D maybe TRBD1 (6 bases). Trimming removed 3 bases from V and 9 bases from J, with 12 bases in between. This CDR3 has 13 amino acids. CDR1 and CDR2 from the germline V gene are KGHSH and LQKENI. This CDR3 reads CASSPGQPWPQHF. In DNA form, the CDR3 reads TGTGCCAGCTCACCGGGACAACCATGGCCCCAGCATTTT. Combining the CDR3 with reference TRBV18 and TRBJ1-5 gives the whole variable domain NAGVMQNPRHLVRRRGQEARLRCSPMKGHSHVYWYRQLPEEGLKFMVYLQKENIIDESGMPKERFSAEFPKEGPSILRIQQVVRGDSAAYFCASSPGQPWPQHFGDGTRLSIL.

This clone was seen a handful of times. The chain uses TRBV5-4 and TRBJ2-6, with 9 bases matching TRBD1. This CDR3 spans 18 amino acids. The trim removed 2 bases at V and 0 bases at J, leaving 6 bases unmatched. The germline V gene encodes CDR1 SGHNT and CDR2 YYREEE (reference sequence). DNA of the CDR3: TGTGCCAGCAGCTTCCGACAGGGGGTGATCTCTGGGGCCAACGTCCTGACTTTC. Amino acid sequence: CASSFRQGVISGANVLTF.

The chain is built from TRBV11-2 and TRBJ2-1; 7 positions match TRBD1. The V gene's germline CDR1 is SGHAT and CDR2 FQNNGV. The CDR3 has 14 residues. Losses at the gene ends were 5 bases for V and 9 bases for J; bases not matched to a gene: 10. CDR3 bases: TGTGCCAGCAGCCAACTAAGGGGGCGAGGTGAGCAGTTCTTC. Amino acids: CASSQLRGRGEQFF.

This chain links TRBV5-1 with TRBJ2-1, with D hard to call. Germline loops: CDR1 SGHRS, CDR2 YFSETQ. CDR3 size: 13 residues. V was clipped by 2 bases and J by 8 bases, with 11 bases between them. In DNA, the CDR3 is TGCGCCAGCAGCTTCCGAGCTCTAGATGAGCAGTTCTTC. The encoded protein is CASSFRALDEQFF. Supplemented by reference TRBV5-1 and TRBJ2-1, the full variable domain reads KAGVTQTPRYLIKTRGQQVTLSCSPISGHRSVSWYQQTPGQGLQFLFEYFSETQRNKGNFPGRFSGRQFSNSRSEMNVSTLELGDSALYLCASSFRALDEQFFGPGTRLTVL.

This clone was counted a few times. The chain recombines TRBV18 with TRBJ2-1; 7 bases map to TRBD1. Per the germline V gene, CDR1 is KGHSH and CDR2 is LQKENI. The CDR3 has 15 residues. V lost 4 bases and J lost 4; bases outside the gene matches: 7. CDR3 protein: CASSLRDSIYNEQFF. For the CDR3, the DNA is TGTGCCAGCTCACTACGGGACAGCATTTACAATGAGCAGTTCTTC.

V and J are TRBV19 and TRBJ2-5, with 8 bases aligning to TRBD1. There are 14 residues in the CDR3. CDR1 and CDR2 (germline): LNHDA, SQIVND (reference sequence). After removal of 7 bases from V and 5 bases from J, the junction contained 9 bases not matched to a gene. The chain's CDR3 is CASKPGTGWETQYF. CDR3 nucleotide sequence: TGTGCCAGTAAACCCGGGACAGGTTGGGAGACCCAGTACTTC. Variable domain in full (rest from reference TRBV19 and TRBJ2-5): DGGITQSPKYLFRKEGQNVTLSCEQNLNHDAMYWYRQDPGQGLRLIYYSQIVNDFQKGDIAEGYSVSREKKESFPLTVTSAQKNPTAFYLCASKPGTGWETQYFGPGTRLLVL.

This sequence joins TRBV5-1 and TRBJ2-1, with 7 bases identical to TRBD1. The CDR3 sequence is 15 residues long. With 3 bases clipped from V and 2 bases from J, the junction kept 5 bases outside the gene matches. The germline gives CDR1 SGHRS, CDR2 YFSETQ. DNA of the CDR3: TGCGCCAGCAGCTCGCCCGGGACAGCCTACAATGAGCAGTTCTTC. Translating it yields CASSSPGTAYNEQFF.

This clone was seen only a few times. The chain recombines TRBV7-9 with TRBJ1-2, with 7 bases aligning to TRBD1. From germline, CDR1 is SEHNR and CDR2 FQNEAQ (reference sequence). V trimming: 5 bases; J trimming: 8 bases; junction bases outside the gene matches: 11. This CDR3 is 14 amino acids long. CDR3 sequence: CASSPQQGQGGYTF. The CDR3 nucleotides are TGTGCCAGCAGCCCGCAACAGGGGCAGGGCGGCTACACCTTC.

In this sample, this clone turned up a few times. This chain joins TRBV14 and TRBJ2-3, with 9 positions matching TRBD2. The J segment lost 9 bases and the V segment lost 2 bases, leaving 0 bases of the junction unmatched. The CDR3 loop spans 12 amino acids. In germline, CDR1 is SGHDN, CDR2 FVKESK. Here the CDR3 DNA reads TGTGCCAGCAGCCAAAGCGGGGGGACGCAGTATTTT. Translation gives CASSQSGGTQYF.

This clone showed up just a few times. The genes are TRBV5-6 and TRBJ2-5, with D possibly matching TRBD2 (5 bases). Germline CDR1 and CDR2: SGHDT and YYEEEE. The CDR3 runs 12 residues. V was cut by 10 bases and J by 4 bases, with 14 bases left in between. CDR3 DNA: TGTGCCGGAAGCCGGGATGGAGAGACCCAGTACTTC. This gives the protein CAGSRDGETQYF.

This clone has a count of ten or more. V is TRBV23-1 and J is TRBJ2-2, with D perhaps TRBD2 (6 bases). TRBV23-1 is an ORF, and what it does is uncertain. The CDR3 extends over 13 amino acids. Trimming shortened V by 3 bases and J by 6 bases, and 8 bases separated the two germline ends. The CDR3 DNA follows: TGCGCCAGCAGTCATACGGGAGCCGGGGAGCTGTTTTTT. Translation: CASSHTGAGELFF.